This T cell receptor (beta chain) was identified during a study of cytomegalovirus exposure and HLA in healthy donors. On the study more broadly: A later analysis reported the approximately 120 validation repertoires used the same platform as the approximately 700 first-cohort repertoires.

Libraries were prepared by immunoSEQ multiplex PCR; TCRdb keeps only in-frame clonotypes and omits some of them. The table includes 120,000 to 150,000 clones, roughly 92% detected once. The CDR3 is 13 amino acids. Germline CDR1 is MNHEY and CDR2 is SMNVEV (reference sequence). V was pared by 3 bases and J by 5 bases, with 8 bases between. This chain uses TRBV27 with TRBJ1-5; D not resolved. Input material: PBMCs. This sequence originates from a man aged 18 to 30 in good health and CMV-seronegative. The CDR3 reads CASSLAGDQPQHF. As DNA, the CDR3 is TGTGCCAGCAGTTTGGCCGGGGATCAGCCCCAGCATTTT.